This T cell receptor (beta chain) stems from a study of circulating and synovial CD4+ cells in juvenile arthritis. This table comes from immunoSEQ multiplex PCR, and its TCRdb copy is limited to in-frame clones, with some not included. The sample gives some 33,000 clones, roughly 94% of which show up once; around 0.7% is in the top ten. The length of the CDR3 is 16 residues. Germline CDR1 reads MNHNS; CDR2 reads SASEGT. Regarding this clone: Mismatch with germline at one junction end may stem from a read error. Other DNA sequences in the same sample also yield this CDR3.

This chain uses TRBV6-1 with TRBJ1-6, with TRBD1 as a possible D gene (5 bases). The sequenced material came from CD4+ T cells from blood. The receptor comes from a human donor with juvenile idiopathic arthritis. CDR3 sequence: CASSERGSGQNSPLHF. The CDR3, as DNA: TGTGCCAGCAGTGAACGAGGATCAGGGCAAAATTCCCCCCTCCACTTT.